This T cell receptor beta chain was recovered during a study of cytomegalovirus exposure and HLA in healthy donors. Study observations and caveats: Indistinguishability led to the exclusion of some V segments, TRBV6-2 and TRBV6-3 included. The authors confirmed in vitro that three CMV-associated chains were specific for CMV antigens. What was likely a sequencing artifact was a cluster of highly shared sequence variants.

This CDR3 has 17 amino acids. With regard to this clone: Its antigen is unidentified.

13 Jbeta primers and 60 Vbeta primers were used for the PCR. Authors' data handling: Approximately 12 million of 65 million to 95 million unique TCR beta chains were shared, per a later count. Clones were read by immunoSEQ multiplex PCR, and TCRdb kept only the in-frame ones, dropping some. The DNA gave D and trimming, while V, J and clone size come from that table. The sample includes a few hundred thousand clones, over 70% of them seen just once. The sequence was obtained from a girl aged 2 to 10 in good health and CMV-seronegative. The V call is TRBV21-1, the J call TRBJ2-1; TRBD2 is taken as the D call from the table, unchecked against the DNA. TRBV21-1 is a listed pseudogene. The material sequenced was PBMCs. This CDR3 is CASSKAPWTSDGHEQFF. The CDR3 nucleotides read TGTGCCAGCAGCAAAGCGCCATGGACTAGCGACGGTCATGAGCAGTTCTTC.